This is a list of T cell receptor beta chains from one sample in a study of regulatory T cells in long-lasting Graves disease. TCRdb called the multiplex PCR reads again in MiXCR, with one record for every CDR3 protein. The top ten clones hold 20% to 25% of a sample with 350,000 to 400,000 distinct CDR3 sequences, roughly 17% of them seen once. These sequences were also reported in another study, on T cells in Graves' hyperthyroidism and ophthalmopathy.

This material consisted of peripheral blood mononuclear cells (PBMCs), taken at new diagnosis, from a patient treated with antithyroid drugs. These receptors originate from a woman aged 18-30 years with Graves disease. Both conserved end residues are part of each CDR3. The D gene is left open where the match is weak. Only part of the rows carry a size: once, few, many, or a class if the clone is expanded.

V	J	size	D	CDR3	DNA
TRBV15	TRBJ2-1	NA	NA	CATSRKSGVQFF	TGTGCCACCAGCAGAAAGTCCGGTGTGCAGTTCTTC
TRBV6-1	TRBJ2-7	many	TRBD2	CASSPLREAHSYEQYF	TGTGCCAGCAGTCCCTTGCGGGAGGCCCACTCCTACGAGCAGTACTTC
TRBV10-1	TRBJ2-7	few	NA	CASTAYEQYF	TGCGCCAGCACGGCCTACGAGCAGTACTTC
TRBV12-3/TRBV12-4	TRBJ2-7	many	NA	CASSFLSSYYEQYF	TGTGCCAGCAGTTTTTTGAGCTCCTACTACGAGCAGTACTTC
TRBV7-3	TRBJ2-3	many	TRBD2	CASSSGSGRAFPDTQYF	TGTGCCAGCAGCTCTGGGAGCGGGAGGGCCTTCCCAGATACGCAGTATTTT
TRBV7-9	TRBJ1-2	NA	TRBD1	CASSPWDRGNYGYTF	TGTGCCAGCAGCCCCTGGGACAGGGGCAACTATGGCTACACCTTC
TRBV5-1	TRBJ1-6	many	NA	CASSYGADSPLHF	TGCGCCAGCAGCTACGGAGCGGACTCACCCCTCCACTTT
TRBV7-9	TRBJ2-1	NA	NA	CASKGTRGASYNEQFF	TGTGCCAGCAAGGGCACTAGGGGGGCCTCCTACAATGAGCAGTTCTTC
TRBV5-1	TRBJ2-7	NA	TRBD1	CASSPRDRGRLKQYF	TGCGCCAGCAGCCCTAGGGACAGGGGACGCCTCAAGCAGTACTTC
TRBV9	TRBJ2-5	few	TRBD1	CASSSDRVQETQYF	TGTGCCAGCAGCTCCGACAGGGTTCAAGAGACCCAGTACTTC
TRBV7-9	TRBJ1-1	NA	NA	CASSLGNSEAFF	TGTGCCAGCAGCTTAGGAAACAGTGAAGCTTTCTTT
TRBV5-6	TRBJ2-6	NA	NA	CASSLEIDPGANVLTF	TGTGCCAGCAGCTTGGAAATAGACCCTGGGGCCAACGTCCTGACTTTC
TRBV25-1	TRBJ2-3	NA	TRBD2	CASIFSGASTDTQYF	TGTGCCAGCATATTTAGCGGGGCTAGCACAGATACGCAGTATTTT
TRBV4-1	TRBJ2-3	few	NA	CASSQVFGDTQCF	TGCGCCAGCAGCCAAGTTTTCGGGGATACGCAGTGTTTT
TRBV7-3	TRBJ1-1	many	NA	CASSLRAEAEAFF	TGTGCCAGCAGCTTAAGGGCAGAGGCTGAAGCTTTCTTT
TRBV25-1	TRBJ1-1	NA	TRBD1	CASSAMGQVNTEAFF	TGTGCCAGCAGTGCCATGGGACAGGTGAACACTGAAGCTTTCTTT
TRBV20-1	TRBJ2-3	many	TRBD1	CSALDRATDTQYF	TGCAGTGCTTTGGACAGGGCAACAGATACGCAGTATTTT
TRBV20-1	TRBJ2-1	many	TRBD2	CSARDTGTIHEFF	TGCAGTGCTAGAGACACCGGGACTATTCATGAGTTCTTC